This T cell receptor (beta chain) was documented in a study of graft-versus-host responses after intestinal transplantation. The overall study: Transplants were multivisceral, liver-intestinal, or isolated intestinal. The whole recipient group had anti-thymocyte globulin induction followed by tacrolimus and steroids for about three years.

V was cut by 0 bases and J by 9 bases, with 4 bases left in between. The CDR3 is 11 residues long. The germline V gene has CDR1 SGHNT and CDR2 YYREEE (reference sequence). Produced via immunoSEQ multiplex PCR; TCRdb's table is partial and in-frame only. Among around 21,000 clones listed, 56% were seen once. The sequence was collected from a human patient who received an intestinal transplant. The sample in question was alloreactive CD4+ T cells from a mixed lymphocyte reaction culture, obtained before intestinal transplant. The sample's subset: CFSE-low proliferating T cells sorted from approximately 6-day pre-transplant mixed lymphocyte reaction (GvH or HvG direction). The genes are TRBV5-4 and TRBJ2-1; no clear D. CDR3 loop: CASSLDFEQFF. CDR3 DNA: TGTGCCAGCAGCTTGGACTTTGAGCAGTTCTTC.